Given below is one T cell receptor beta chain in context. Its target is unknown. The data are from a study of T-cell memory formation after mild COVID-19. TCRdb analysed the 5' RACE reads with MiXCR anew, one entry per CDR3 protein. The repertoire consists of about 290,000 distinct CDR3 sequences, with 15% to 20% occurring once and the leading ten covering roughly a fifth. The study's findings and limits: Among CD4+ contracting clones, most were CM and EM, and CD8+ ones EMRA.

The CDR3 is 14 amino acids. V lost 4 bases and J 0 bases, leaving 7 bases between the germline ends. Germline assignment: CDR1 DFQATT and CDR2 SNEGSKA (reference sequence). The chain recombines TRBV20-1 with TRBJ2-6, with D possibly TRBD1 on 6 matching bases. The receptor was isolated from a man younger than 35 who had mild COVID-19 (a few samples of this study predate the infection). Cell type and time point are not known. The material sequenced was PBMCs or a T cell subset sorted from them (not recorded which). The CDR3 reads CSANRVSGANVLTF. CDR3 in DNA: TGCAGTGCTAACAGGGTCTCTGGGGCCAACGTCCTGACTTTC.